The clone carrying this T cell receptor (beta chain) turned up a few times. Antigen specificity is unknown. The source of the sample is a study of CD8+ T cells in alopecia areata. Looking at the study overall: Oral tofacitinib (5 to 10 mg twice daily) was administered to treated patients.

Trimming took off 6 bases at V and 7 bases at J, with 12 bases between the two ends. Germline V gene sequence: CDR1 DFQATT, CDR2 SNEGSKA (reference sequence). There are 11 residues in the CDR3. Patients with alopecia areata provided lesional scalp punch biopsies as well as peripheral blood. Study-wide findings and caveats: There were also resident alphabeta T cells of normal skin sequenced in scalp samples. In patients, TCRs were shared less clearly than in mice, and HLA may possibly be involved.

Sequencing templates came from extracted RNA that was reverse transcribed into cDNA. The table came from immunoSEQ multiplex PCR; TCRdb's copy has only in-frame clones and leaves some out. The table lists over 120,000 clones, roughly three fifths of them singletons, with under 7.5% in the top ten. The clonotype was recovered from a human donor with alopecia areata. Material: CD4+ T cells sorted from blood, obtained at week 0. V gene TRBV20-1 combines with J gene TRBJ1-2, with D perhaps TRBD1 (6 bases). CDR3 sequence (DNA): TGCAGTGCCCCAGGGGTCGCTGGCTACACCTTC. Translation gives CSAPGVAGYTF.